This TCR beta chain emerged from a study of shared clonotypes between healthy human individuals. Study-wide points: An anticipated effect of sequencing depth on clonotype sharing among donors was recognized.

Per the original data handling: Junction-only sequences produced by ImmunoSEQ had no quality scores, so filtering differed. Method: immunoSEQ multiplex PCR; TCRdb's copy keeps in-frame clones and lacks some. The V and J calls and clone size are taken from that table; D and trimming were inferred from the DNA. Among about 2 million clones listed, roughly 94% were seen once. About this clone: Its antigen remains unknown.

V was trimmed by 5 bases and J by 5 bases, leaving 13 bases between them. CDR1 is SNHLY, CDR2 FYNNEI, per germline. The CDR3 totals 14 residues. This chain links TRBV2 with TRBJ1-5; D not resolved. The specimen sequenced was naive CD4+ T cells sorted from blood. Subset specified: CD45RA+ positively selected. This TCR derives from a man in his late teens or twenties in good health. CDR3 residues: CASSRETRDQPQHF. The CDR3 nucleotides are TGTGCCAGCAGTCGAGAGACACGGGATCAGCCCCAGCATTTT. The full variable domain, completed using reference TRBV2 and TRBJ1-5, is EPEVTQTPSHQVTQMGQEVILRCVPISNHLYFYWYRQILGQKVEFLVSFYNNEISEKSEIFDDQFSVERPDGSNFTLKIRSTKLEDSAMYFCASSRETRDQPQHFGDGTRLSIL.